This TCR beta chain was retrieved from a study of identical twins. Study-wide points: Out-of-frame alpha sequences that twins shared showed excess low generation probability. Model-predicted out-of-frame TCR alpha sharing fell below observed values in monozygotic twins.

Remarks on this clonotype: Its antigen is not known.

TCRdb itself ran the 5' RACE reads through MiXCR, one entry per CDR3 protein. The data hold hundreds of thousands of distinct CDR3 sequences, with 8% to 9% observed a single time. V gave up 3 bases and J gave up 6 bases, with 12 bases separating them. Per the germline V gene, CDR1 is LNHDA and CDR2 is SQIVND (reference sequence). This CDR3 comprises 13 residues. The same data also went into a second study, on yellow fever vaccine responses in identical twins.

The rearrangement uses TRBV19 and TRBJ2-7, with unresolved D. The TCR originated in a woman between 18 and 29 years old in good health. The sample consisted of PBMCs. DNA for the CDR3: TGTGCCAGTAGTATGTCGGAAGCACGCGAGCAGTACTTC. It is translated as CASSMSEAREQYF.